This T cell receptor beta chain was documented in a study of cytomegalovirus exposure and HLA in healthy donors (dated 2017 in TCRdb). In terms of the full investigation: According to an earlier analysis of around 600 of the donors, 150 million to 200 million T cells yielded roughly 100 million unique TCR beta sequences and 276 Gb of sequence data. Approximately 310 gigabases of sequencing data and tens of millions of unique TCR sequences were included in an early release covering about 600 HLA-typed donors. Among the approximately 430 genotyped donors, approximately 82% belonged to the genetic ancestry cluster associated with self-reported Caucasian donors. The study was designed to test whether signatures of past pathogen exposure could be identified by cataloging public T cell receptors. The study used immunosequencing to profile the T cell repertoires of approximately 690 subjects and linked those repertoires to cytomegalovirus serostatus. A separate validation cohort of roughly 130 different subjects was used in addition to the approximately 670-subject first cohort. The study combined high-throughput TCR immunosequencing, statistical association of individual TCRs with disease status, and machine learning to predict cytomegalovirus infection status. A later analysis re-analyzed previously published TCR beta repertoires from roughly 600 donors and added high-resolution HLA genotyping to study TCR occurrence patterns. The later analysis used no new phenotypic data to find candidate immune exposures, relying instead on TCR beta sequences and their occurrence across donors. An earlier analysis of fewer than 750 of the donors used high-throughput TCR beta sequencing to judge whether each TCR beta V gene segment behaved as functional or pseudogenic. Donor age, sex, ethnicity and CMV serostatus were compiled together with the repertoire data. In a later genetic analysis, genome-wide SNP genotypes for about 65% of the 666 donors were used, and that subset was treated as a discovery cohort. All discovery cohort repertoires had been generated on a single sequencing platform. HLA typing covered class I and class II loci at four-digit resolution. The number of typed donors differed by locus: roughly 620-640 for A, B, C, DRB1 and DQB1; some 500 for DQA1; about 600 for DPA1; and some 430 for DPB1. Roughly 5 DR-DQ haplotypes were handled as single units for association and clustering because linkage in the cohort was strong. Among almost 400 genotyped donors of the cohort, an average of around 240,000 unique TCR beta nucleotide sequences were sequenced per donor, roughly 18% of them non-productive.

With regard to this clone: No cognate antigen has been identified for it. Qualities for individual bases were not recorded, and no much larger clone is one base off.

Summary of the overall study and its limitations: In a later analysis, HLA-associated TCR beta chains were found to be more clonally expanded and to have lower generation probabilities than equally common non-associated chains. The presence/absence analyses assumed that sequencing depth was roughly uniform across donors, and that assumption may not be true. The study gave a list of about 170 TCR beta chains associated with cytomegalovirus. In a later analysis, most CMV-associated TCR beta chains were found to appear HLA-restricted, with HLA associations seemingly driven largely by CMV exposure. It was suggested by the authors that the approach could potentially be generalized to other disease states and immunological phenotypes. At a false discovery rate of 0.05, a later analysis linked about 17,000 TCR beta sequences to specific HLA alleles. The cohort was sequenced for TCR beta chains only, and without alpha or paired-chain data the features that could be detected were limited. A further reported finding was that TCR beta sequences accurately predicted the HLA-A and HLA-B alleles for most subjects in the first cohort. In a later analysis, TCR association rates were found to vary across HLA loci, with the most associated TCRs seen for DRB1 alleles and the fewest for HLA-C alleles. When HLA alleles, especially DR and DQ, strongly co-occurred, TCR associations were difficult to assign to individual alleles. A few of the identified cytomegalovirus-associated TCR beta chains were confirmed in vitro to be specific for cytomegalovirus antigens. Because counts were too low, about 17 rarely observed V segments, including chromosome 9 orphons, were excluded from the earlier analysis of several hundred of the donors. A later analysis reported that several top co-occurrence clusters appeared linked to parvovirus B19, influenza, CMV and Epstein-Barr virus. Compared with the roughly 720-donor mean, donors in an Asian-associated ancestry cluster had fewer N-insertions in productive TCRs, according to a later genetic analysis. A cluster of highly shared sequence variants was judged likely to represent a technical artifact of the sequencing pipeline. Across donors, most TCR sequences were observed very rarely, whereas some public TCRs were present in many individuals. An earlier analysis of some 560 of the donors showed that most TCR beta V segments appeared in productive rearrangements either about 87% or about 30% of the time, which broadly matched IMGT annotations. The classifier was reported to diagnose cytomegalovirus status with high specificity and sensitivity in both the original and validation cohorts. HLA typing was unavailable for some donors at each locus, so association tests used only the typed subset. The only immune exposure information available for the cohort was CMV serostatus. Linkage disequilibrium might explain the correlated functional status among segregating V segments, but an unknown experimental factor could not be ruled out. An association between a missense DCLRE1C variant and V-gene and J-gene trimming of TCR beta chains was found in a later genetic analysis and replicated in an independent cohort.

The cohort was made up of about 670 healthy bone marrow donors. Cohort members were all nominally healthy when sampled, although unrecorded immune exposures were likely present. The donor was CMV seropositive and was included in the group of 250 to 300 seropositive cohort members. A peripheral blood sample was collected from each donor, and TCR beta sequencing was performed on peripheral blood mononuclear cells. Genomic DNA extraction from the blood cell samples was performed with the Qiagen DNeasy Blood Extraction Kit. The library was prepared using the immunoSEQ multiplex PCR assay. The multiplex PCR relied on a mix of 60 forward primers for TCR Vbeta segments and 13 reverse primers for TCR Jbeta segments. The CDR3 region of rearranged TCR beta genes was amplified from genomic DNA with a multiplex PCR assay. Amplified TCR beta libraries were sequenced as 87-base-pair reads on the Illumina HiSeq System. The study's own analysis went as follows. A later analysis tallied approximately 87 million unique TCR beta chains across the 666 repertoires, and about 12 million of those chains were shared by two or more donors. A nearest-neighbor algorithm error-corrected the raw reads and collapsed the reads into unique sequences, merging closely related sequences to remove PCR and sequencing errors. CDR3 sequences were aligned to IMGT reference sequences to assign V, D and J gene segments. Each retained sequence needed at least a six-nucleotide match to both a V gene segment and a J gene segment. Rearrangements were called productive when the CDR3 lacked stop codons and stayed in frame with V and J; all others were non-productive. Following IMGT convention, CDR3 was defined as the stretch from the second conserved V-encoded cysteine up to the conserved J-encoded phenylalanine. Sequences without an unambiguous match to a single V gene segment were excluded from the earlier analysis of a few hundred of the donors. An earlier analysis of 500 to 700 of the donors classified V segments as functional when productive rearrangements were above 56.7% and as segregating when the standard deviation between donors was above 5%. A statistical classification framework was built for diagnosing cytomegalovirus status from the catalog of TCR beta chain sequences. In a later analysis, TCR nucleotide sequences were compared against IMGT/GENE-DB human TR gene sequences so that V and J genes could be assigned. In a later analysis, CDR3 sequences and most-parsimonious VDJ recombination scenarios were assigned using the TCRdist pipeline. In a later analysis, each TCR beta chain was defined by its CDR3 amino acid sequence together with its V-gene family, and reads without a unique V-gene family were excluded. To address suspected cross-contamination and a sequencing artifact, a later analysis removed 550 to 750 highly shared, low-generation-probability nucleotide sequences. In a later analysis, a clonal expansion index for each public chain was calculated from normalized within-repertoire ranks of inferred template counts. A later analysis computed generation probabilities with a VDJ recombination model fitted to out-of-frame rearrangements, and checked the results against IGoR. Hypergeometric tests were used in a later analysis to score TCR-TCR, TCR-HLA and TCR-CMV co-occurrence, with a repertoire-size bias correction applied to the TCR pairs. To estimate false discovery rates, a later analysis permuted the HLA or CMV assignments 20 times. In a later analysis, co-occurring TCRs were grouped using DBSCAN, with TCRdist sequence similarity added in when clustering inside HLA-allele-positive subsets. Repertoires with fewer than 30,000 or more than 120,000 public chains were left out of co-occurrence clustering, as were five repertoires with anomalous nucleotide sharing. Sourced from immuneACCESS, this table was stored by TCRdb with only in-frame sequences that have V and J called. A share of the clones is absent; for the studies checked, an unresolved V gene accounts for under half, and the remainder has no known explanation. Clone size and the V and J calls come from that table; the DNA yielded D and trimming. This sample has 90,000 to 150,000 clones in its table, and 55% to 65% of those were observed once. The top ten hold 9% to 10% of the sample.

Sequenced input: PBMCs. This sequence was found in a man between 40 and 49 years old in good health and CMV-seropositive.

The DNA sequence follows: TGTGCCAGCTCACCAGGGCTAGCGGGAGGCTACGAGCAGTACTTC. The translation is CASSPGLAGGYEQYF. The chain uses TRBV18 and TRBJ2-5; 11 central bases correspond to TRBD2. The DNA matches TRBJ2-7 better at its end, which makes the J call doubtful. The germline V gene provides CDR1 KGHSH and CDR2 LQKENI. Inclusive of the bounding cysteine and phenylalanine, the CDR3 is 15 residues long. The entry retains the CDR3 DNA only, 45 bases that are in frame from base 1.